The 14 T cell receptor beta chains given below trace back to one sample, sequenced in a study of shared clonotypes between healthy human individuals. Sequencing was performed with immunoSEQ multiplex PCR; in TCRdb, only in-frame clones are kept and a portion is missing. The sample carries around 700,000 clones, around 72% recorded once. Sequencing used memory CD4+ T cells sorted from blood. Subset defined: CD45RA-negative fraction. The receptors shown here come from a woman between 25 and 40 years old in good health.

The chain couples TRBV29-1 to TRBJ2-1; 16 bases line up with TRBD2. CDR1 SQVTM and CDR2 ANQGSEA come from the germline V gene. Germline trimming cut 7 bases from V and 9 bases from J; bases unmatched to any gene: 6. This CDR3 is built from 14 residues. CDR3 sequence: CSAGGLAGGIEQFF. DNA for the CDR3: TGCAGCGCCGGGGGACTAGCGGGAGGGATTGAGCAGTTCTTC.

This chain joins TRBV6-1 and TRBJ2-6; 8 bases fit TRBD1. The CDR3 sequence is 17 residues long. CDR1 MNHNS and CDR2 SASEGT come from the germline V gene. V trimming: 4 bases; J trimming: 0 bases; junction bases outside the gene matches: 5. This chain's CDR3 is CASSVATGASGANVLTF. DNA for the CDR3: TGTGCCAGCAGTGTCGCGACAGGGGCCTCTGGGGCCAACGTCCTGACTTTC.

This clone was recorded a few times. V is TRBV18 and J is TRBJ2-5, with TRBD1 as a possible D gene (5 bases). Germline loops: CDR1 KGHSH, CDR2 LQKENI. This CDR3 spans 15 amino acids. Trimming took off 6 bases at V and 0 bases at J, with 14 bases between the two ends. The CDR3 spells CASSPRTSYQETQYF. The CDR3 DNA reads as TGTGCCAGCTCCCCCAGGACATCGTACCAAGAGACCCAGTACTTC. Supplemented by reference TRBV18 and TRBJ2-5, the full variable domain reads NAGVMQNPRHLVRRRGQEARLRCSPMKGHSHVYWYRQLPEEGLKFMVYLQKENIIDESGMPKERFSAEFPKEGPSILRIQQVVRGDSAAYFCASSPRTSYQETQYFGPGTRLLVL.

The chain couples TRBV7-2 to TRBJ2-3; 9 nucleotides line up with TRBD2. V shed 5 bases, J shed 4 bases, and the junction held 7 bases outside the gene matches. The length of the CDR3 is 15 residues. In germline, CDR1 is SGHTA, CDR2 FQGNSA. The CDR3 loop reads CASSTTSGRSDTQYF. The CDR3, as DNA: TGTGCCAGCAGCACGACGAGCGGGAGGTCAGATACGCAGTATTTT.

The V gene is TRBV2, the J gene TRBJ2-4; D is undetermined. The CDR3 is made up of 14 amino acids. Germline V CDR1 and CDR2: SNHLY, FYNNEI. Trimming shortened V by 5 bases and J by 7 bases, and 15 bases separated the two germline ends. Here the CDR3 reads CASSSHTRINIQYF. The CDR3 DNA sequence: TGTGCCAGCAGTTCCCACACCAGGATCAACATTCAGTACTTC.

The chain uses TRBV28 and TRBJ2-6; D possibly uses TRBD1 or TRBD2 (5 bases each). V lost 3 bases, J lost 0 bases, and 6 bases lay in between. This CDR3 is 15 amino acids long. Per the germline V gene, CDR1 is MDHEN and CDR2 is SYDVKM. The CDR3 DNA reads as TGTGCCAGCAGTTTGGGGGACTCTGGGGCCAACGTCCTGACTTTC. Translating it yields CASSLGDSGANVLTF.

CDR3 coding DNA: TGTGCCAGCAGCTTTCCGCCGGATAGCGGGAGGTTTGAGCAGTACTTC. This encodes CASSFPPDSGRFEQYF. The genes are TRBV5-6 and TRBJ2-7; TRBD2 aligns across 10 bases. This CDR3 has 16 residues. Unmatched junction bases numbered 12, after V lost 2 bases and J lost 7 bases. The germline V gene has CDR1 SGHDT and CDR2 YYEEEE.

The CDR3 bases are TGTGCCAGCAGCCAGATTGGCTTAGGGTCCTACGAGCAGTACTTC. It codes for CASSQIGLGSYEQYF. V gene TRBV27 combines with J gene TRBJ2-7; D remains unclear. The CDR3 has 15 residues. V lost 6 bases to trimming and J lost 1 base, with 16 bases between them. CDR1 and CDR2 (germline): MNHEY, SMNVEV (reference sequence).

This clone was counted a few times. CDR3 in DNA: TGTGCCAGCTCACCAAGGACTAGCGTCGCCTGGGAGCAGTACTTC. Translating gives CASSPRTSVAWEQYF. The chain links TRBV18 to TRBJ2-7; TRBD2 matches 9 bases. This CDR3 region has 15 residues. Germline V gene data show CDR1 as KGHSH and CDR2 as LQKENI. V lost 2 bases, J lost 7 bases, and 9 bases stayed unmatched.

V is TRBV9 and J is TRBJ1-3; D call uncertain. The CDR3 length is 16 residues. The ends were cut back, 4 bases at V and 1 base at J, with 15 bases in the middle. In germline, CDR1 is SGDLS, CDR2 YYNGEE. The CDR3 coding sequence is TGTGCCAGCAGCCCCCCAGGTTCATGGTCTGGAAACACCATATATTTT. This codes for CASSPPGSWSGNTIYF.

The rearrangement joins TRBV5-4 to TRBJ1-2; 8 positions agree with TRBD1. CDR1 is SGHNT and CDR2 is YYREEE in the germline V gene (reference sequence). Germline trimming cut 0 bases from V and 8 bases from J; bases unmatched to any gene: 9. The CDR3 loop spans 15 amino acids. The CDR3 sequence is CASSLAGQVYEGYTF. For the CDR3, the DNA is TGTGCCAGCAGCTTGGCGGGACAGGTGTACGAGGGCTACACCTTC.

The J gene is TRBJ1-2, the V gene TRBV19; 7 bases are a match to TRBD1. There are 14 residues in the CDR3. CDR1 LNHDA and CDR2 SQIVND come from the germline V gene (reference sequence). The ends lost 6 bases at V and 1 base at J; junction bases unmatched: 5. The CDR3 sequence is CASSWDSVNYGYTF. The CDR3 DNA reads TGTGCCAGTAGCTGGGACAGCGTTAACTATGGCTACACCTTC.

This clone was seen once. This sample also contains other DNA sequences that code for the same CDR3. V usage is TRBV2 and J usage is TRBJ1-1; D call uncertain. The CDR3 loop spans 15 amino acids. V shed 2 bases and J shed 0 bases, with 10 bases lying between them. Looked up from germline, CDR1 is SNHLY and CDR2 is FYNNEI. The CDR3 region has the DNA TGTGCCAGCAGTGAAAGGGTGGTTATGAACACTGAAGCTTTCTTT. This encodes CASSERVVMNTEAFF.

The chain joins TRBV28 to TRBJ2-1; weak D call: TRBD2 (6 bases). The CDR3 is 12 residues long. Germline V gives CDR1 MDHEN, CDR2 SYDVKM. V lost 6 bases to trimming and J lost 9 bases, with 12 bases between them. CDR3 sequence reads: CASSSSGGEQFF. Here the CDR3 DNA reads TGTGCCAGCAGCAGTAGCGGAGGTGAGCAGTTCTTC.